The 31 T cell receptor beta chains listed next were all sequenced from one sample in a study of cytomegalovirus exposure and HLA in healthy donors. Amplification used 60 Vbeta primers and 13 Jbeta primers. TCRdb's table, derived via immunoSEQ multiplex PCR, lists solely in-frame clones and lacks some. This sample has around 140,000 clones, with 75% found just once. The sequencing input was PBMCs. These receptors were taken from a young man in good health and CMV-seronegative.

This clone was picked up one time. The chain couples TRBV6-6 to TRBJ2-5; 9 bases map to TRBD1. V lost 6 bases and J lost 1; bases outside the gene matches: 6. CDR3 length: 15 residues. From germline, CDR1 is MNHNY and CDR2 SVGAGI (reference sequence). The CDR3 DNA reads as TGTGCCAGCAGGACCGGACAGGGGACCCAAGAGACCCAGTACTTC. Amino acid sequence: CASRTGQGTQETQYF.

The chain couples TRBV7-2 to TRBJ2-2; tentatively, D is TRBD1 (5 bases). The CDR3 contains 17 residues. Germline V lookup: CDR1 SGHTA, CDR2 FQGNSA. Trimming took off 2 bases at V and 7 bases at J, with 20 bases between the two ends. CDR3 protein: CASSLRAQGSDGGELFF. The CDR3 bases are TGTGCCAGCAGCTTAAGGGCCCAGGGCAGTGACGGCGGGGAGCTGTTTTTT.

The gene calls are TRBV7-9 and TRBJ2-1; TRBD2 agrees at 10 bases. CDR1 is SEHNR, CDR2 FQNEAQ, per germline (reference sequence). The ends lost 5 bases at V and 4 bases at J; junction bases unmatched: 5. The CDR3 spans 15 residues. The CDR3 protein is CASSVSGRLYNEQFF. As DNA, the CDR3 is TGTGCCAGCAGCGTTAGCGGGAGGCTTTACAATGAGCAGTTCTTC.

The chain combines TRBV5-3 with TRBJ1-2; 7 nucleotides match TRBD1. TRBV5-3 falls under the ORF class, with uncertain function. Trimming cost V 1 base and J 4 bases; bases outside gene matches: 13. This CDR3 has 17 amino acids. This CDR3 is CARSLRDRAIICYGYTF. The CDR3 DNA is TGTGCCAGAAGCTTGCGAGACAGGGCCATTATTTGCTATGGCTACACCTTC.

The CDR3 DNA reads TGCGCCAGCAGCCCACCCCTAGCGGGAGCCTACACAGATACGCAGTATTTT. Its protein product is CASSPPLAGAYTDTQYF. The V and J genes are TRBV4-1 and TRBJ2-3, with TRBD2 identical over 10 bases. Germline V gene lookup returns CDR1 MGHRA and CDR2 YSYEKL. The CDR3 has 17 amino acids. Trimming at V came to 4 bases and at J to 2 bases, leaving 9 bases not matched to a gene.

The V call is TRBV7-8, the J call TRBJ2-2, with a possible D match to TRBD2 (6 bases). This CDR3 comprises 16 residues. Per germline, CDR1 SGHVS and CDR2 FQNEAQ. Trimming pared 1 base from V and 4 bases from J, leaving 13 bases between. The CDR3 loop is CASSLDHHGGTGELFF. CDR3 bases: TGTGCCAGCAGCTTAGACCATCACGGGGGCACCGGGGAGCTGTTTTTT.

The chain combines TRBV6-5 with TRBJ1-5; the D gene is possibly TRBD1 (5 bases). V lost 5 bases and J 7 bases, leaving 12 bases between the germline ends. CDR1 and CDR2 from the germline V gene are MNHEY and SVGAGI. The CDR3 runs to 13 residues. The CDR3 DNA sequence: TGTGCCAGCAGTCCTGGGGAGGGGCAGCCCCAGCATTTT. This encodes CASSPGEGQPQHF.

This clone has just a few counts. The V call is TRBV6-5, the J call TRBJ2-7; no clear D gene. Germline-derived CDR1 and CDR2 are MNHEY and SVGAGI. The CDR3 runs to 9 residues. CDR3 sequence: CASSSSARV. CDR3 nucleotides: TGTGCCAGCAGTTCTTCTGCCAGGGTC.

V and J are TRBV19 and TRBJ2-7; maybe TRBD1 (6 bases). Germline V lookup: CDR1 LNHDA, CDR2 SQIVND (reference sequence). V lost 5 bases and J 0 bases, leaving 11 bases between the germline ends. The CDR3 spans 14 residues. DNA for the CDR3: TGTGCCAGTAGTCGCACAGGGAGCTCCTACGAGCAGTACTTC. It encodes CASSRTGSSYEQYF.

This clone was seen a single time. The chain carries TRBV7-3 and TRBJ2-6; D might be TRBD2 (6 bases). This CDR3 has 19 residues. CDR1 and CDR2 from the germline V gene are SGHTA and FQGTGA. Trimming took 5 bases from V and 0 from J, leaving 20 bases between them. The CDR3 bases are TGTGCCAGCAGCCGTCAGCTTCCGGGACTGAACTCTGGGGCCAACGTCCTGACTTTC. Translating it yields CASSRQLPGLNSGANVLTF. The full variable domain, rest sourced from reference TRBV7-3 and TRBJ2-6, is GAGVSQTPSNKVTEKGKYVELRCDPISGHTALYWYRQSLGQGPEFLIYFQGTGAADDSGLPNDRFFAVRPEGSVSTLKIQRTERGDSAVYLCASSRQLPGLNSGANVLTFGAGSRLTVL.

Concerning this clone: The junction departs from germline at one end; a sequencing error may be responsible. This CDR3 is CASSSGLGGDF. In DNA, the CDR3 is TGTGCCAGCAGCTCAGGGCTAGGCGGGGACTTC. The chain combines TRBV7-9 with TRBJ1-2, with a possible D match to TRBD1 (5 bases). The CDR3 contains 11 residues. Germline CDR1 reads SEHNR; CDR2 reads FQNEAQ (reference sequence).

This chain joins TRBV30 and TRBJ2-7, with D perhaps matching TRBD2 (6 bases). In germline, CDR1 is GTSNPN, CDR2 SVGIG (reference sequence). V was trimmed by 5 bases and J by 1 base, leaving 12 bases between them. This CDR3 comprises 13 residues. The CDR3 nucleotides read TGTGCCTGGGGGGGGAGGCTATCCTACGAGCAGTACTTC. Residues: CAWGGRLSYEQYF.

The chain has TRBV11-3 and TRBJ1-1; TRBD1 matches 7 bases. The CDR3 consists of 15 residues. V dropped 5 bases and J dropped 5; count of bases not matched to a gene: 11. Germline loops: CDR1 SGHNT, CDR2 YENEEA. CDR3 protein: CASSNRQGGLTEAFF. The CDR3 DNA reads TGTGCCAGCAGCAACCGACAGGGCGGGTTGACTGAAGCTTTCTTT.

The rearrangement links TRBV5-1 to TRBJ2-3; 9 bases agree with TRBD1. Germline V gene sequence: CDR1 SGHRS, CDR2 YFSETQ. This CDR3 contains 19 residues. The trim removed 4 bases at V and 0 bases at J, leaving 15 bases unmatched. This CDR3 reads CASSPGQGIVGGSTDTQYF. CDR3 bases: TGCGCCAGCAGCCCGGGACAGGGTATTGTGGGGGGGAGCACAGATACGCAGTATTTT.

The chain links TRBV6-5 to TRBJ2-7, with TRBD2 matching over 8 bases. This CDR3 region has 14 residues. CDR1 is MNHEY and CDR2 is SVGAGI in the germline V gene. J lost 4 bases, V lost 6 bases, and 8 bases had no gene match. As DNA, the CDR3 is TGTGCCAGCAGCGCCGGGGGGGGGTTTTACGAGCAGTACTTC. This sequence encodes CASSAGGGFYEQYF.

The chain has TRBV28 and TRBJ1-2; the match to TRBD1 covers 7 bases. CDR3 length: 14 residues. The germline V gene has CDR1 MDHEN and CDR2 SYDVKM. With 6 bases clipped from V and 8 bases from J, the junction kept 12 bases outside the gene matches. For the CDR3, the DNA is TGTGCCAGCAGCCAAACCCGGACAGGCGGAGGCTACACCTTC. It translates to CASSQTRTGGGYTF.

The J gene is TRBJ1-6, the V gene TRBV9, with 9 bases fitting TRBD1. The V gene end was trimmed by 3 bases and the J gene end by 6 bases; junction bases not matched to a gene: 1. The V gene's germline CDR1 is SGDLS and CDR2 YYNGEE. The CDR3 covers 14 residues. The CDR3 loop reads CASSADRGNSPLHF. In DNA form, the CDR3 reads TGTGCCAGCAGCGCGGACAGGGGTAATTCACCCCTCCACTTT. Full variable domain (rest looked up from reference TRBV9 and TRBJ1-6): DSGVTQTPKHLITATGQRVTLRCSPRSGDLSVYWYQQSLDQGLQFLIQYYNGEERAKGNILERFSAQQFPDLHSELNLSSLELGDSALYFCASSADRGNSPLHFGNGTRLTVT.

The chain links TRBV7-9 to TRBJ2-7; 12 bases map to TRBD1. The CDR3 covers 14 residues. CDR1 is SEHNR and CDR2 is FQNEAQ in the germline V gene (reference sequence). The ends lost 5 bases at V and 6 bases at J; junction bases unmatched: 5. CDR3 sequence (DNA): TGTGCCAGCAGCGTGGCGGGACAGGGGGCCGAGCAGTACTTC. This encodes CASSVAGQGAEQYF. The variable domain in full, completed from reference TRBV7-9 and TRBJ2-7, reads DTGVSQNPRHKITKRGQNVTFRCDPISEHNRLYWYRQTLGQGPEFLTYFQNEAQLEKSRLLSDRFSAERPKGSFSTLEIQRTEQGDSAMYLCASSVAGQGAEQYFGPGTRLTVT.

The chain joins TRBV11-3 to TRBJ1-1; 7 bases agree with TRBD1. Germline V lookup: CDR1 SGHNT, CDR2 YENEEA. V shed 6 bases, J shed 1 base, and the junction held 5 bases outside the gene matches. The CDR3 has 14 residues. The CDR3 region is CASSSGGTNTEAFF. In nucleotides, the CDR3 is TGTGCCAGCAGTTCAGGGGGTACGAACACTGAAGCTTTCTTT. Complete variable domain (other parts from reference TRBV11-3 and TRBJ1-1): EAGVVQSPRYKIIEKKQPVAFWCNPISGHNTLYWYLQNLGQGPELLIRYENEEAVDDSQLPKDRFSAERLKGVDSTLKIQPAELGDSAVYLCASSSGGTNTEAFFGQGTRLTVV.

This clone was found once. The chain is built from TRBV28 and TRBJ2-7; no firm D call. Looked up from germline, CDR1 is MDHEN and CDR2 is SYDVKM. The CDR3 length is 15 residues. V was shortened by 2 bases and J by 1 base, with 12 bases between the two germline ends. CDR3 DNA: TGTGCCAGCAGTTTAGAGGCATTCCCATCCTACGAGCAGTACTTC. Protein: CASSLEAFPSYEQYF.

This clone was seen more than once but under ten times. Here the CDR3 reads CASSLTESNEQFF. In nucleotides, the CDR3 is TGTGCCAGCAGTTTAACAGAAAGCAATGAGCAGTTCTTC. The chain has TRBV28 and TRBJ2-1; D gene unclear. The CDR3 has 13 amino acids. Deletions cut 2 bases from V and 6 bases from J, with 8 bases between. CDR1 is MDHEN and CDR2 is SYDVKM in the germline V gene.

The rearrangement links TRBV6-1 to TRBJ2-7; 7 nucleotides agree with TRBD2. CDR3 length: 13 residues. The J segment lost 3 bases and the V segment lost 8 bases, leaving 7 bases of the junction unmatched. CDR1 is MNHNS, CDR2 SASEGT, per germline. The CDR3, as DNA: TGTGCCAGCGGGGCTAGCGGTTTCTACGAGCAGTACTTC. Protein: CASGASGFYEQYF.

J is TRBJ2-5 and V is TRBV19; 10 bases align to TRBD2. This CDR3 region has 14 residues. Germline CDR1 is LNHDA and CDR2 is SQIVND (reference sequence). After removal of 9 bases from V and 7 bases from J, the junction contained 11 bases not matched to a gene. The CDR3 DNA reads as TGTGCCAGCCGGAACAGCGGGGGGGCCTGGACCCAGTACTTC. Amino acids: CASRNSGGAWTQYF.

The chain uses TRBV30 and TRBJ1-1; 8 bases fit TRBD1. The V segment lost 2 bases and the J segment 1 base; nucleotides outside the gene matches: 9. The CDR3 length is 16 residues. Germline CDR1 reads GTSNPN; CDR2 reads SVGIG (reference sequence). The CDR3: CAWSPRPGTGNTEAFF. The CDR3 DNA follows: TGTGCCTGGAGTCCCCGTCCCGGGACAGGGAACACTGAAGCTTTCTTT.

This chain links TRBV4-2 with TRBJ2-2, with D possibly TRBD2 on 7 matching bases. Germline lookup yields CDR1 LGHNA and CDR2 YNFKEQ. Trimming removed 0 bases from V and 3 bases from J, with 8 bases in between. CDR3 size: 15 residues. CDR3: CASSQERGHTGELFF. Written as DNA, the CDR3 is TGTGCCAGCAGCCAAGAGCGGGGGCACACCGGGGAGCTGTTTTTT.

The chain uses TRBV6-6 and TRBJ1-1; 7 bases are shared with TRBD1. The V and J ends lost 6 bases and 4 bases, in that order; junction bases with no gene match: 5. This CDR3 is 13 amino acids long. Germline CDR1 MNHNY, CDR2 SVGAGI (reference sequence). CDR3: CASSGTEGTEAFF. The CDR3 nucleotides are TGTGCCAGCAGCGGGACAGAGGGCACTGAAGCTTTCTTT.

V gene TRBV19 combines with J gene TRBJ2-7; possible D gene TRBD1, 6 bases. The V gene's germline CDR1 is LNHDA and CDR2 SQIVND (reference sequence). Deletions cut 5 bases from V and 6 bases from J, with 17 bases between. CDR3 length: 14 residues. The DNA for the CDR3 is TGTGCCAGTAGTCCGTCTCCACAGGGTATCGAGCAGTACTTC. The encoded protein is CASSPSPQGIEQYF.

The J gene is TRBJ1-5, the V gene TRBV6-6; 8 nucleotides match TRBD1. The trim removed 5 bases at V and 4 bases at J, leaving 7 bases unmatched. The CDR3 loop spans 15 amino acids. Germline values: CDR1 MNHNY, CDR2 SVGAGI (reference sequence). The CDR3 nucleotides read TGTGCCAGCAGTCCCTCGCAGGGGGCTAATCAGCCCCAGCATTTT. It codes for CASSPSQGANQPQHF.

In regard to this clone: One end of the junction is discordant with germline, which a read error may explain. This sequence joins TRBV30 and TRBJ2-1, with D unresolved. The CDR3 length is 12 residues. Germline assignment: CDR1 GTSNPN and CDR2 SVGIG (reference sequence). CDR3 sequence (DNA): TGTGCCTGGAGTCCCAACTACTATGAGCAGTTCTTC. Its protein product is CAWSPNYYEQFF. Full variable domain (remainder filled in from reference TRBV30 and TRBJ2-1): SQTIHQWPATLVQPVGSPLSLECTVEGTSNPNLYWYRQAAGRGLQLLFYSVGIGQISSEVPQNLSASRPQDRQFILSSKKLLLSDSGFYLCAWSPNYYEQFFGPGTRLTVL.

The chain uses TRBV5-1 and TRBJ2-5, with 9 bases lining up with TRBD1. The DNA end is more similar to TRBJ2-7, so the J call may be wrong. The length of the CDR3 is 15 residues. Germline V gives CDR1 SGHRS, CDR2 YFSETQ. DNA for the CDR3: TGCGCCAGCAGCTTGGAGCCTGGACAGGGGTACGAGCAGTACTTC. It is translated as CASSLEPGQGYEQYF.

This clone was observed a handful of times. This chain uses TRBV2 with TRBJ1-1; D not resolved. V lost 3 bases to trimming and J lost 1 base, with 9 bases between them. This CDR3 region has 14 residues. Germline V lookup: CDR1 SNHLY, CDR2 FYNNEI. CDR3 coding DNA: TGTGCCAGCAGTGATGGGCCCGGGAACACTGAAGCTTTCTTT. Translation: CASSDGPGNTEAFF.